This entry lists 18 T cell receptor beta chains sequenced from one sample in a study of T cell repertoires in cytomegalovirus infection. These TCRs are of unknown antigen specificity. TCRdb itself ran the reads through MiXCR, one entry per CDR3 protein. The data show about 700,000 distinct CDR3 sequences, with about 33% seen just once and around a sixth held by the top ten. The material was cultured PBMCs, obtained from culture after CMV antigen stimulation. The origin of the receptors is a human donor in good health (CMV status not recorded). Some clones in this sample may be carry-over from other donors' samples.

This clonotype occurred many times. CDR3: CASSLRAGPGWAKNIQYF. DNA of the CDR3: TGTGCCAGCAGCTTAAGGGCAGGCCCTGGGTGGGCCAAAAACATTCAGTACTTC. This rearrangement joins TRBV7-2 to TRBJ2-4; D unresolved. The CDR3 consists of 18 residues. V dropped 2 bases and J dropped 1 base, with 18 bases sitting between them. Germline V lookup: CDR1 SGHTA, CDR2 FQGNSA.

This clonotype turned up a few times. V usage is TRBV19 and J usage is TRBJ1-6; D possibly corresponds to TRBD1 (6 bases). V lost 7 bases and J lost 7, with 14 bases in between. CDR1 is LNHDA and CDR2 is SQIVND in the germline V gene (reference sequence). There are 14 residues in the CDR3. The CDR3 reads CASTKTGDNSPLHF. The CDR3, as DNA: TGTGCCAGTACCAAGACAGGTGACAATTCACCCCTCCACTTT.

In its sample, this clonotype was seen a few times. V usage is TRBV28 and J usage is TRBJ2-7; D uncertain. Trimming cost V 4 bases and J 5 bases, with 18 bases left between them. Germline V gene sequence: CDR1 MDHEN, CDR2 SYDVKM. The CDR3 totals 15 residues. The CDR3 DNA follows: TGTGCCAGCAGTTCCGTATGGGATAATGATGACGAGCAGTACTTC. Its protein product is CASSSVWDNDDEQYF.

This chain joins TRBV11-2 and TRBJ2-1; 13 bases are shared with TRBD2. Germline trimming cut 5 bases from V and 8 bases from J; bases unmatched to any gene: 9. The CDR3 covers 16 residues. CDR1 is SGHAT, CDR2 FQNNGV, per germline. CDR3 nucleotides: TGTGCCAGCAGCGATCAACTAGCGGGAGGGATCGATGAGCAGTTCTTC. Translation: CASSDQLAGGIDEQFF.

This clonotype was observed a handful of times. J is TRBJ2-3 and V is TRBV10-3, with D perhaps assigned TRBD1 or TRBD2 (5 bases each). V was pared by 11 bases and J by 0 bases, with 12 bases between. CDR1 and CDR2 (germline): ENHRY, SYGVKD. The CDR3 covers 13 residues. CDR3 in amino acids: CALGRDSTDTQYF. CDR3 nucleotides: TGTGCCCTCGGACGGGACAGCACAGATACGCAGTATTTT.

This clonotype was picked up a small number of times. The V call is TRBV19, the J call TRBJ2-7; tentatively, D is TRBD1 (5 bases). CDR1 and CDR2 from the germline V gene are LNHDA and SQIVND (reference sequence). The CDR3 is made up of 11 amino acids. The V end was cut by 4 bases, the J end by 5 bases, with 6 bases between. The DNA for the CDR3 is TGTGCCAGTAGTAGCAGGGACGAGCAGTACTTC. Translated, it gives CASSSRDEQYF. The full variable domain, in which reference TRBV19 and TRBJ2-7 provide the parts outside the CDR3, is DGGITQSPKYLFRKEGQNVTLSCEQNLNHDAMYWYRQDPGQGLRLIYYSQIVNDFQKGDIAEGYSVSREKKESFPLTVTSAQKNPTAFYLCASSSRDEQYFGPGTRLTVT.

There are a few counts of this clonotype. The rearrangement links TRBV12-3 or TRBV12-4 to TRBJ2-7; D assignment may be TRBD1 or TRBD2 (5 bases each). The CDR3 runs 14 residues. The V gene lost 10 bases and the J gene lost 6 bases, with 22 bases spanning the gap. CDR3 coding DNA: TGTGCCATTTTCGGCAGCAGGAGAGGGGCCGAGCAGTACTTC. Translating gives CAIFGSRRGAEQYF.

The rearrangement joins TRBV15 to TRBJ2-3; 12 bases match TRBD2. The CDR3 contains 20 residues. With V trimmed by 0 bases and J by 2 bases, 12 bases remained unmatched. The V gene's germline CDR1 is LNHNV and CDR2 YYDKDF (reference sequence). CDR3 residues: CATSRDPLTSGGLNTDTQYF. In DNA, the CDR3 is TGTGCCACCAGCAGAGATCCTTTAACTAGCGGGGGGCTGAACACAGATACGCAGTATTTT. Using reference TRBV15 and TRBJ2-3 for the parts outside the CDR3, the full variable domain is DAMVIQNPRYQVTQFGKPVTLSCSQTLNHNVMYWYQQKSSQAPKLLFHYYDKDFNNEADTPDNFQSRRPNTSFCFLDIRSPGLGDTAMYLCATSRDPLTSGGLNTDTQYFGPGTRLTVL.

The chain has TRBV9 and TRBJ2-7; 14 bases are a match to TRBD2. The V gene end was trimmed by 3 bases and the J gene end by 2 bases; junction bases not matched to a gene: 10. The CDR3 is 18 amino acids. Germline CDR1 is SGDLS and CDR2 is YYNGEE. CDR3 bases: TGTGCCAGCAGCGCAGGACTAGCGGGAGGAGGAGTGGCCTACGAGCAGTACTTC. Its protein product is CASSAGLAGGGVAYEQYF.

V and J are TRBV6-5 and TRBJ2-7; D may be TRBD2 (6 bases). Germline V CDR1 and CDR2: MNHEY, SVGAGI. This CDR3 region has 15 residues. Trimming removed 2 bases from V and 0 bases from J, with 11 bases in between. CDR3 bases: TGTGCCAGCAGTTACGCGGGGCCGAGCTCCTACGAGCAGTACTTC. Encoded protein: CASSYAGPSSYEQYF.

The gene calls are TRBV7-2 and TRBJ2-2; D is possibly TRBD1 (5 bases). Germline V gene lookup returns CDR1 SGHTA and CDR2 FQGNSA. The V and J ends lost 5 bases and 7 bases respectively, with 17 bases between them. The CDR3 is made up of 15 amino acids. In DNA form, the CDR3 reads TGTGCCAGCAGCCCCGATCAGGGAATAGTCGGGGAGCTGTTTTTT. Translated: CASSPDQGIVGELFF.

The chain is built from TRBV12-3 or TRBV12-4 and TRBJ2-3; 7 bases align to TRBD1. The length of the CDR3 is 17 residues. V gave up 5 bases and J gave up 2 bases; unmatched junction bases: 13. The CDR3 DNA sequence: TGTGCCAGCAGTGCGACACGACAGGGAATCTTCACAGATACGCAGTATTTT. Translating it yields CASSATRQGIFTDTQYF.

This clonotype was recorded only once. This sequence joins TRBV15 and TRBJ2-7; the D is unclear. This CDR3 is 13 amino acids long. Germline values: CDR1 LNHNV, CDR2 YYDKDF (reference sequence). Trimming removed 0 bases at V and 7 bases at J, with 10 bases between. CDR3 bases: TGTGCCACCAGCAGAGATCAAGTGGGAGAGCAGTACTTC. This gives the protein CATSRDQVGEQYF.

The chain is built from TRBV5-4 and TRBJ1-1; possible D gene TRBD1, 5 bases. This CDR3 contains 15 residues. Between the trimmed V and J ends, which lost 3 bases and 3 bases, there was a span of 15 bases. Germline lookup yields CDR1 SGHNT and CDR2 YYREEE (reference sequence). As DNA, the CDR3 is TGTGCCAGCAGCTCGCCCGATGGGGGATACACTGAAGCTTTCTTT. This sequence encodes CASSSPDGGYTEAFF.

This clonotype was observed a few times. The chain couples TRBV12-3 or TRBV12-4 to TRBJ1-3; D is unresolved. V was trimmed by 5 bases and J by 2 bases, leaving 16 bases between them. This CDR3 spans 16 amino acids. The CDR3 protein is CASSPLPGPAGNTIYF. CDR3 DNA: TGTGCCAGCAGTCCCCTCCCTGGACCGGCTGGAAACACCATATATTTT.

This clonotype was seen at least ten times. The CDR3 loop reads CASTLLTGLAGSSYNEQFF. The CDR3 bases are TGTGCCAGCACCCTACTTACAGGACTAGCCGGAAGCTCCTACAATGAGCAGTTCTTC. This sequence joins TRBV7-2 and TRBJ2-1; 8 bases align to TRBD2. CDR3 length: 19 residues. Germline CDR1 SGHTA, CDR2 FQGNSA. V shed 7 bases, J shed 0 bases, and the junction held 17 bases outside the gene matches.

The V and J genes are TRBV15 and TRBJ2-7; D remains unclear. Trimming took off 3 bases at V and 0 bases at J, with 6 bases between the two ends. This CDR3 comprises 13 residues. CDR1 is LNHNV, CDR2 YYDKDF, per germline (reference sequence). This CDR3 reads CATSSGDSYEQYF. Here the CDR3 DNA reads TGTGCCACCAGCAGTGGGGACTCCTACGAGCAGTACTTC.

The V and J genes are TRBV7-2 and TRBJ2-5; TRBD2 matches 10 bases. Trimming at V came to 1 base and at J to 5 bases, leaving 7 bases not matched to a gene. The CDR3 consists of 16 residues. Germline V lookup: CDR1 SGHTA, CDR2 FQGNSA. The chain's CDR3 is CASSLDYLAGVETQYF. The CDR3 DNA reads TGTGCCAGCAGCTTAGATTACCTAGCGGGGGTTGAGACCCAGTACTTC.